This entry lists 7 T cell receptor beta chains sequenced from one sample in a study of molecular identifiers for immune sequencing clone quantification. TCRdb recomputed calls from the PCR reads with MiXCR, one row per CDR3 protein. Found here are more than 450,000 distinct CDR3 sequences, around a fifth of them singletons; the top ten hold about 0.8%. Sequenced: naive CD8+ T cells from blood, with Jurkat cell RNA spiked in. Indicated subset: FACS-sorted CD8+CD4-CCR7+CD45RA+ naive T cells. Receptor source: a human donor in good health. Some libraries in this study had Jurkat cell RNA spiked in.

There are a few counts of this clonotype. This chain uses TRBV28 with TRBJ1-5, with TRBD1 matching over 7 bases. The CDR3 runs to 15 residues. Germline loops: CDR1 MDHEN, CDR2 SYDVKM. The trim removed 6 bases at V and 2 bases at J, leaving 7 bases unmatched. The CDR3 sequence: CASRIQGLGNQPQHF. In nucleotides, the CDR3 is TGTGCCAGCAGGATACAGGGGTTGGGCAATCAGCCCCAGCATTTT.

This clonotype came up many times. The chain couples TRBV27 to TRBJ2-2, with D perhaps matching TRBD2 (5 bases). Trimming took 5 bases from V and 5 from J, leaving 18 bases between them. Germline V lookup: CDR1 MNHEY, CDR2 SMNVEV (reference sequence). This CDR3 has 16 residues. CDR3: CASSERGLVRTGELFF. The CDR3 DNA reads as TGTGCCAGCAGTGAACGGGGTTTGGTCAGGACCGGGGAGCTGTTTTTT.

As for this clonotype: A clone one base away is much larger, so this may be a read error. This chain joins TRBV7-9 and TRBJ1-1, with TRBD1 as a possible D gene (6 bases). The V end lost 8 bases, the J end lost 0 bases, and 10 bases lay between the germline ends. This CDR3 spans 13 amino acids. The V gene's germline CDR1 is SEHNR and CDR2 FQNEAQ (reference sequence). For the CDR3, the DNA is TGTGCCAGCCGCTGGGACATGAACACTGAAGCTTTCTTT. This translates into CASRWDMNTEAFF.

Ten or more counts support this clonotype. This chain joins TRBV10-1 and TRBJ2-7; unclear D gene. Per germline, CDR1 WNHNN and CDR2 SYGVQD (reference sequence). This CDR3 is built from 14 residues. V dropped 3 bases and J dropped 5 bases, with 14 bases sitting between them. CDR3 residues: CASSDGRTGDEQYF. In nucleotides, the CDR3 is TGCGCCAGCAGTGATGGACGGACGGGCGACGAGCAGTACTTC.

This clonotype came up many times. CDR3 DNA: TGTGCCAGCAGCTGGCAGACTAGCGGGTACACAGATACGCAGTATTTT. Translation gives CASSWQTSGYTDTQYF. The genes are TRBV5-6 and TRBJ2-3; TRBD2 aligns across 10 bases. From germline, CDR1 is SGHDT and CDR2 YYEEEE. CDR3 length: 16 amino acids. V shed 3 bases, J shed 2 bases, and the junction held 6 bases outside the gene matches.

In its sample, this clonotype was seen many times. The chain uses TRBV13 and TRBJ1-1; a possible D gene is TRBD1 (5 bases). The CDR3 contains 14 residues. The germline V gene has CDR1 PRHDT and CDR2 FYEKMQ (reference sequence). Trimming shortened V by 1 base and J by 6 bases, and 12 bases separated the two germline ends. CDR3 in DNA: TGTGCCAGCAGCTTAGCCGTGCAGGGCCCTGAAGCTTTCTTT. Protein sequence: CASSLAVQGPEAFF.

The chain has TRBV3-1 and TRBJ1-2; no firm D call. Trimming left V 0 bases short and J 3 bases short, with 5 bases between. The CDR3 is 13 residues long. CDR1 and CDR2 from the germline V gene are LGHDT and YNNKEL (reference sequence). CDR3 coding DNA: TGTGCCAGCAGCCAAGAGCTTTACTATGGCTACACCTTC. As protein: CASSQELYYGYTF.